Presented here are 30 T cell receptor beta chains from one specimen sequenced in a study of cytomegalovirus exposure and HLA in healthy donors (TCRdb year 2017). Libraries came from the immunoSEQ multiplex PCR assay. A mixture of 60 forward primers for TCR Vbeta segments and 13 reverse primers for TCR Jbeta segments was used in the multiplex PCR. Not all clones reach the TCRdb copy of this immuneACCESS table, which keeps in-frame sequences only. Checked studies attribute under half of the gap to unresolved V genes and leave the rest unexplained. This sample lists 150,000 to 200,000 clones; over 70% were detected once. Around 3.2% of the sample comes from the top ten. The sample taken for sequencing was PBMCs. These receptors were taken from a female donor in good health and CMV-seronegative.

This chain links TRBV30 with TRBJ1-6; no clear D gene. Germline V gene sequence: CDR1 GTSNPN, CDR2 SVGIG (reference sequence). The germline V and J ends were trimmed by 0 bases and 10 bases, with 4 bases remaining between them. The CDR3 extends over 11 amino acids. CDR3 region: CAWSVQSPLHF. CDR3 sequence (DNA): TGTGCCTGGAGTGTACAATCACCCCTCCACTTT.

The rearrangement links TRBV27 to TRBJ2-1, with D maybe TRBD1 (5 bases). The CDR3 totals 11 residues. The germline CDR1 and CDR2 sequences are MNHEY and SMNVEV (reference sequence). V shed 11 bases and J shed 6 bases, with 11 bases lying between them. CDR3 DNA: TGTGCCCAACAAGGGGTCAATGAGCAGTTCTTC. Its translation: CAQQGVNEQFF.

V gene TRBV27 combines with J gene TRBJ2-7, with 8 bases aligning to TRBD2. CDR3 length: 13 residues. The V gene's germline CDR1 is MNHEY and CDR2 SMNVEV (reference sequence). V trimming: 6 bases; J trimming: 2 bases; junction bases outside the gene matches: 3. CDR3 DNA sequence: TGTGCCAGCAGACGGGGACTAGCCTACGAGCAGTACTTC. This codes for CASRRGLAYEQYF.

V gene TRBV6-6 combines with J gene TRBJ1-3; D remains unclear. CDR3 length: 15 amino acids. V gave up 0 bases and J gave up 0 bases, with 6 bases separating them. Germline CDR1 MNHNY, CDR2 SVGAGI (reference sequence). The CDR3 nucleotides are TGTGCCAGCAGTTACTCGGCGGGCTCTGGAAACACCATATATTTT. Its translation: CASSYSAGSGNTIYF.

This clone appeared a few times. The gene calls are TRBV7-9 and TRBJ2-2; D remains unclear. The germline gives CDR1 SEHNR, CDR2 FQNEAQ (reference sequence). The CDR3 totals 14 residues. Deletions cut 7 bases from V and 0 bases from J, with 9 bases between. The DNA for the CDR3 is TGTGCCAGCACCTCCGGGTCGAACACCGGGGAGCTGTTTTTT. This codes for CASTSGSNTGELFF. Filled out from reference TRBV7-9 and TRBJ2-2, the complete variable domain reads DTGVSQNPRHKITKRGQNVTFRCDPISEHNRLYWYRQTLGQGPEFLTYFQNEAQLEKSRLLSDRFSAERPKGSFSTLEIQRTEQGDSAMYLCASTSGSNTGELFFGEGSRLTVL.

The chain combines TRBV6-1 with TRBJ2-7; D possibly corresponds to TRBD2 (5 bases). The length of the CDR3 is 15 residues. V was trimmed by 5 bases and J by 4 bases, leaving 18 bases between them. The germline V gene has CDR1 MNHNS and CDR2 SASEGT. CDR3: CASSPQAALLYEQYF. CDR3 coding DNA: TGTGCCAGCAGTCCCCAAGCGGCCCTCCTTTACGAGCAGTACTTC.

V gene TRBV5-5 combines with J gene TRBJ1-6; D is perhaps TRBD1 (5 bases). Trimming removed 0 bases at V and 10 bases at J, with 8 bases between. This CDR3 spans 13 amino acids. Germline CDR1 is SGHKS and CDR2 is YYEKEE (reference sequence). The chain's CDR3 is CASSLEWGSPLHF. The CDR3 DNA is TGTGCCAGCAGCTTGGAGTGGGGCTCACCCCTCCACTTT.

The chain combines TRBV20-1 with TRBJ1-5; no clear D. Looked up from germline, CDR1 is DFQATT and CDR2 is SNEGSKA (reference sequence). The CDR3 contains 11 residues. With 3 bases removed from V and 7 bases from J, the gap between germline ends came to 7 bases. The CDR3 reads CSARGGQPQHF. For the CDR3, the DNA is TGCAGTGCTAGGGGCGGGCAGCCCCAGCATTTT.

This clone was recorded a few times. The CDR3 DNA sequence: TGTGCCAGCAGTGTCAGGGGCTATGGCTACACCTTC. As protein: CASSVRGYGYTF. The chain has TRBV6-5 and TRBJ1-2; possibly TRBD1 for D (6 bases). Germline assignment: CDR1 MNHEY and CDR2 SVGAGI. There are 12 residues in the CDR3. V was cut by 5 bases and J by 4 bases, with 8 bases left in between.

The J gene is TRBJ1-6, the V gene TRBV19; D unclear. CDR1 is LNHDA and CDR2 is SQIVND in the germline V gene (reference sequence). The CDR3 is made up of 13 amino acids. Between the trimmed V and J ends, which lost 8 bases and 6 bases, there was a span of 11 bases. In DNA form, the CDR3 reads TGTGCCAGTTGCAGAGGATCTAATTCACCCCTCCACTTT. Translating gives CASCRGSNSPLHF.

The gene calls are TRBV4-1 and TRBJ1-4; a possible D gene is TRBD1 (6 bases). Germline CDR1 reads MGHRA; CDR2 reads YSYEKL. Trimming shortened V by 0 bases and J by 5 bases, and 16 bases separated the two germline ends. The CDR3 has 17 amino acids. CDR3 DNA: TGCGCCAGCAGCCAAGATCCCTCGCCGGGACAAAATGAAAAACTGTTTTTT. Translating it yields CASSQDPSPGQNEKLFF.

Concerning this clone: This CDR3 is also generated by other DNA sequences in the sample. The chain carries TRBV5-4 and TRBJ2-7; 8 bases are a match to TRBD2. V dropped 0 bases and J dropped 5; count of bases not matched to a gene: 7. The CDR3 is 15 residues long. Germline loops: CDR1 SGHNT, CDR2 YYREEE (reference sequence). For the CDR3, the DNA is TGTGCCAGCAGCTTGGATCGGGAGGGCCTCCACGAGCAGTACTTC. Amino acid sequence: CASSLDREGLHEQYF.

This clone was seen just once. The chain employs TRBV7-2 and TRBJ1-5; D unclear. V was clipped by 2 bases and J by 1 base, with 12 bases between them. Germline assignment: CDR1 SGHTA and CDR2 FQGNSA. This CDR3 is built from 16 residues. The CDR3 DNA sequence: TGTGCCAGCAGCTTATATGTGGGAGGGAGCAATCAGCCCCAGCATTTT. It encodes CASSLYVGGSNQPQHF.

V is TRBV5-1 and J is TRBJ2-5; 15 bases map to TRBD2. This CDR3 contains 15 residues. CDR1 and CDR2 from the germline V gene are SGHRS and YFSETQ. Trimming at V came to 5 bases and at J to 5 bases, leaving 4 bases not matched to a gene. CDR3 region: CASRAGTSGRETQYF. The CDR3 DNA reads TGCGCCAGCAGAGCCGGGACTAGCGGGAGGGAGACCCAGTACTTC.

The chain recombines TRBV2 with TRBJ1-5; D perhaps matches TRBD1 (5 bases). Trimming removed 8 bases at V and 5 bases at J, with 13 bases between. Germline lookup yields CDR1 SNHLY and CDR2 FYNNEI. The CDR3 loop spans 13 amino acids. The CDR3 sequence: CASSLGGDQPQHF. As DNA, the CDR3 is TGTGCCAGCTCCCTCGGAGGGGATCAGCCCCAGCATTTT.

The chain joins TRBV29-1 to TRBJ2-7; TRBD1 aligns across 9 bases. Germline V gene lookup returns CDR1 SQVTM and CDR2 ANQGSEA. CDR3 length: 12 amino acids. Unmatched junction bases numbered 3, after V lost 4 bases and J lost 5 bases. CDR3 DNA sequence: TGCAGCGTTGCCGACAGGGGGGACGAGCAGTACTTC. Its translation: CSVADRGDEQYF.

The chain has TRBV2 and TRBJ2-1; 7 bases map to TRBD2. The V segment lost 0 bases and the J segment 2 bases; nucleotides outside the gene matches: 10. CDR3 length equals 18 residues. Germline CDR1 reads SNHLY; CDR2 reads FYNNEI. CDR3 sequence reads: CASSEALRWLAAYNEQFF. The DNA for the CDR3 is TGTGCCAGCAGTGAAGCGCTTCGTTGGCTAGCGGCCTACAATGAGCAGTTCTTC.

The J gene is TRBJ2-5, the V gene TRBV27; D is perhaps TRBD2 (5 bases). The CDR3 covers 13 residues. The germline CDR1 and CDR2 sequences are MNHEY and SMNVEV (reference sequence). V lost 1 base to trimming and J lost 5 bases, with 8 bases between them. CDR3 in DNA: TGTGCCAGCAGTTTATTCTCTAGCGAGACCCAGTACTTC. This codes for CASSLFSSETQYF.

The V gene is TRBV27, the J gene TRBJ1-4, with 7 bases aligning to TRBD1. The CDR3 covers 14 residues. Losses at the gene ends were 3 bases for V and 8 bases for J; bases not matched to a gene: 6. CDR1 and CDR2 (germline): MNHEY, SMNVEV (reference sequence). In DNA, the CDR3 is TGTGCCAGCAGTTTTGACTGGGGACAGGAAAAACTGTTTTTT. As protein: CASSFDWGQEKLFF. Complete variable domain (other parts from reference TRBV27 and TRBJ1-4): EAQVTQNPRYLITVTGKKLTVTCSQNMNHEYMSWYRQDPGLGLRQIYYSMNVEVTDKGDVPEGYKVSRKEKRNFPLILESPSPNQTSLYFCASSFDWGQEKLFFGSGTQLSVL.

The CDR3 reads CASSLGPGGNTEAFF. In nucleotides, the CDR3 is TGTGCCAGCAGCTTAGGTCCAGGGGGGAACACTGAAGCTTTCTTT. The chain uses TRBV7-6 and TRBJ1-1; the match to TRBD1 covers 7 bases. The trim removed 1 base at V and 1 base at J, leaving 3 bases unmatched. The germline V gene has CDR1 SGHVS and CDR2 FNYEAQ. CDR3 size: 15 residues.

This clone has only a few counts. The chain joins TRBV28 to TRBJ2-7; D is possibly TRBD1 (5 bases). Trimming left V 4 bases short and J 2 bases short, with 15 bases between. CDR3 size: 15 residues. Germline CDR1 is MDHEN and CDR2 is SYDVKM. CDR3 bases: TGTGCCAGCAGTTCGCCTGGGGCTGCAACCTACGAGCAGTACTTC. This codes for CASSSPGAATYEQYF.

The CDR3 loop reads CATSRRRATTDYEQYF. CDR3 bases: TGTGCCACCAGCAGACGACGTGCGACGACAGATTACGAGCAGTACTTC. This rearrangement joins TRBV15 to TRBJ2-7, with D perhaps matching TRBD1 (5 bases). V lost 2 bases, J lost 4 bases, and 18 bases lay in between. The CDR3 contains 16 residues. Per germline, CDR1 LNHNV and CDR2 YYDKDF (reference sequence).

This chain links TRBV6-5 with TRBJ1-2; 9 bases are shared with TRBD1. The length of the CDR3 is 13 residues. Trimming at V came to 8 bases and at J to 5 bases, leaving 6 bases not matched to a gene. Germline V gene lookup returns CDR1 MNHEY and CDR2 SVGAGI. CDR3 sequence reads: CASRGTGKYGYTF. In DNA form, the CDR3 reads TGTGCCAGCCGGGGGACAGGGAAGTATGGCTACACCTTC.

This clone is a singleton in its sample. V gene TRBV9 combines with J gene TRBJ1-3; D uncertain. Trimming took off 0 bases at V and 4 bases at J, with 14 bases between the two ends. Germline V gene data show CDR1 as SGDLS and CDR2 as YYNGEE. The CDR3 extends over 16 amino acids. The CDR3 protein is CASSVGSLLAGNTIYF. CDR3 nucleotides: TGTGCCAGCAGCGTAGGTTCCCTCTTGGCCGGAAACACCATATATTTT.

The V and J genes are TRBV28 and TRBJ1-2, with TRBD1 matching 7 bases. This CDR3 spans 15 amino acids. J was trimmed by 4 bases and V by 0 bases; bases with no gene match: 5. Per germline, CDR1 MDHEN and CDR2 SYDVKM. The CDR3 reads CASSLWTGIIYGYTF. The CDR3 nucleotides read TGTGCCAGCAGTTTATGGACAGGGATTATCTATGGCTACACCTTC.

This chain links TRBV30 with TRBJ1-2; D remains unclear. Germline V lookup: CDR1 GTSNPN, CDR2 SVGIG (reference sequence). V was clipped by 3 bases and J by 4 bases, with 9 bases between them. The CDR3 sequence is 12 residues long. CDR3 sequence: CAWRPSSYGYTF. In DNA, the CDR3 is TGTGCCTGGAGGCCCAGTTCCTATGGCTACACCTTC.

This clone turned up a few times. Germline and junction disagree at one end, which may indicate a read error. This chain joins TRBV7-9 and TRBJ1-4, with TRBD1 as a possible D gene (5 bases). CDR3 length: 17 amino acids. Germline loops: CDR1 SEHNR, CDR2 FQNEAQ (reference sequence). The CDR3 spells CSSSFPVGSGMGEKLFF. Written as DNA, the CDR3 is TGTTCCAGCAGCTTCCCCGTTGGTTCAGGGATGGGTGAAAAACTGTTTTTT.

In this sample, this clone turned up once. V gene TRBV5-8 combines with J gene TRBJ2-3, with 15 nucleotides matching TRBD2. After removal of 0 bases from V and 4 bases from J, the junction contained 6 bases not matched to a gene. The V gene's germline CDR1 is SGHTS and CDR2 YDEGEE. The CDR3 runs to 18 residues. The CDR3 bases are TGTGCCAGCAGCTTGGGGGGACTAGCGGGGGGCGGGTCAGATACGCAGTATTTT. Its protein is CASSLGGLAGGGSDTQYF.

Comment on this clone: This sample also contains other DNA sequences that code for the same CDR3. The chain carries TRBV4-1 and TRBJ2-7; D might be TRBD2 (7 bases). Germline V gene sequence: CDR1 MGHRA, CDR2 YSYEKL. The CDR3 has 15 residues. The V and J ends lost 0 bases and 7 bases respectively, with 16 bases between them. The CDR3 nucleotides are TGCGCCAGCAGCCAAGATAGGGGGGGAAGTGGAGAGCAGTACTTC. It codes for CASSQDRGGSGEQYF.

This clone was observed a few times. This chain links TRBV4-3 with TRBJ1-2; 7 bases fit TRBD1. This CDR3 contains 18 residues. The junction had 13 bases not matched to a gene; V was cut back by 1 base and J by 2 bases. Germline V gene data show CDR1 as LGHNA and CDR2 as YSLEER. The CDR3 nucleotides are TGCGCCAGCAGCCAAGGGGGGACAGAGCTTGTGGGGAACTATGGCTACACCTTC. As protein: CASSQGGTELVGNYGYTF.